This T cell receptor (beta chain) originates from a study of blood T cell repertoires in COVID-19. Method: immunoSEQ multiplex PCR; TCRdb's copy keeps in-frame clones and lacks some. The sample records 200,000 to 250,000 clones, approximately 91% being singletons. The V gene lost 1 base and the J gene lost 4 bases, with 14 bases spanning the gap. This CDR3 is built from 16 residues. The germline V gene has CDR1 SGHVS and CDR2 FNYEAQ. This chain links TRBV7-6 with TRBJ1-3; D is undetermined. This TCR derives from a woman aged 60 to 75 with acute or convalescent COVID-19. The sample was peripheral blood. The CDR3 nucleotides are TGTGCCAGCAGCTTAGGGGTCGGGGAACCGGGAAACACCATATATTTT. This translates into CASSLGVGEPGNTIYF.